These 18 T cell receptor beta chains originate from one sample sequenced in a study of blood T cell repertoires in COVID-19. Assay: immunoSEQ multiplex PCR; the TCRdb copy retains only in-frame clones and omits some. In the table there are almost 400,000 clones, roughly 89% of which are singletons. Material for sequencing was PBMCs or T cells enriched from blood (not recorded which). These receptors all come from a woman between 25 and 40 years old who had recovered from COVID-19.

This chain uses TRBV15 with TRBJ1-5, with D tentatively TRBD1 (6 bases). Germline CDR1 LNHNV, CDR2 YYDKDF (reference sequence). V lost 8 bases to trimming and J lost 11 bases, with 25 bases between them. This CDR3 has 15 amino acids. CDR3 DNA: TGTGCCACCGCGATCCGGGACACAGGCGCCGGGGCCCAGCATTTT. Translated: CATAIRDTGAGAQHF.

The chain recombines TRBV11-2 with TRBJ2-7; the match to TRBD2 covers 7 bases. Germline V gene lookup returns CDR1 SGHAT and CDR2 FQNNGV. V lost 5 bases and J lost 3; bases outside the gene matches: 7. CDR3 length: 14 amino acids. CDR3 amino acids: CASSVAGTIYEQYF. The CDR3 nucleotides are TGTGCCAGCAGCGTCGCCGGGACTATCTACGAGCAGTACTTC.

In its sample, this clone was seen many times. The J gene is TRBJ2-7, the V gene TRBV11-2, with 9 bases that match TRBD2. This CDR3 spans 13 amino acids. Germline values: CDR1 SGHAT, CDR2 FQNNGV. Losses at the gene ends were 1 base for V and 7 bases for J; bases not matched to a gene: 2. The CDR3 nucleotides read TGTGCCAGCAGCTTAGTTGCGGGAGGGGAGCAGTACTTC. Its protein is CASSLVAGGEQYF.

The chain employs TRBV2 and TRBJ1-1, with 7 positions matching TRBD1. Losses at the gene ends were 5 bases for V and 6 bases for J; bases not matched to a gene: 12. Germline V gene lookup returns CDR1 SNHLY and CDR2 FYNNEI. This CDR3 is 15 amino acids long. The chain's CDR3 is CASSNWRDSDSEAFF. CDR3 sequence (DNA): TGTGCCAGCAGTAACTGGAGGGACAGTGATTCTGAAGCTTTCTTT.

Note on this clone: The same CDR3 can be traced to other DNA sequences in this sample. The chain recombines TRBV15 with TRBJ1-4, with 7 bases identical to TRBD1. The V segment lost 4 bases and the J segment 5 bases; nucleotides outside the gene matches: 1. CDR3 size: 13 residues. In germline, CDR1 is LNHNV, CDR2 YYDKDF (reference sequence). The CDR3 sequence: CATSTGGNEKLFF. The CDR3 DNA sequence: TGTGCCACCAGCACAGGGGGGAATGAAAAACTGTTTTTT. The whole variable domain, remainder taken from reference TRBV15 and TRBJ1-4, is DAMVIQNPRYQVTQFGKPVTLSCSQTLNHNVMYWYQQKSSQAPKLLFHYYDKDFNNEADTPDNFQSRRPNTSFCFLDIRSPGLGDTAMYLCATSTGGNEKLFFGSGTQLSVL.

V and J are TRBV7-9 and TRBJ2-7, with 9 bases lining up with TRBD1. In germline, CDR1 is SEHNR, CDR2 FQNEAQ (reference sequence). This CDR3 is built from 15 residues. The CDR3 bases are TGTTCGTCGGGACAGGGTCCGGGTAGGTCCTACGAGCAGTACTTC. Its protein product is CSSGQGPGRSYEQYF.

CDR3 residues: CASSQDIADQPQHF. The CDR3, as DNA: TGCGCCAGCAGCCAAGATATAGCTGATCAGCCCCAGCATTTT. The chain carries TRBV4-1 and TRBJ1-5; D unresolved. CDR3 length: 14 residues. Trimming took off 0 bases at V and 5 bases at J, with 8 bases between the two ends. Germline-derived CDR1 and CDR2 are MGHRA and YSYEKL.

The V call is TRBV4-1, the J call TRBJ1-1; no clear D. The germline CDR1 and CDR2 sequences are MGHRA and YSYEKL. Between the trimmed V and J ends, which lost 0 bases and 4 bases, there was a span of 12 bases. The CDR3 consists of 15 residues. The CDR3 region has the DNA TGCGCCAGCAGCCAAGATTTGAGGGCCCGCACTGAAGCTTTCTTT. Encoded protein: CASSQDLRARTEAFF.

J is TRBJ2-1 and V is TRBV7-3; TRBD1 aligns across 8 bases. V dropped 5 bases and J dropped 8; count of bases not matched to a gene: 8. Looked up from germline, CDR1 is SGHTA and CDR2 is FQGTGA. There are 14 residues in the CDR3. The CDR3 loop reads CASSTGQGTDEQFF. The CDR3 nucleotides are TGTGCCAGCAGCACTGGACAGGGAACCGATGAGCAGTTCTTC.

The chain employs TRBV3-1 (or the pseudogene TRBV3-2) and TRBJ2-5; 12 nucleotides match TRBD1. The germline gives CDR1 LGHDT, CDR2 YNNKEL (reference sequence). CDR3 length equals 16 residues. The ends lost 4 bases at V and 5 bases at J; junction bases unmatched: 8. The CDR3 is CASSLRDRGLWETQYF. CDR3 nucleotides: TGTGCCAGCAGCCTCCGGGACAGGGGGCTTTGGGAGACCCAGTACTTC.

V gene TRBV9 combines with J gene TRBJ2-3; D unresolved. Looked up from germline, CDR1 is SGDLS and CDR2 is YYNGEE. The V end lost 0 bases, the J end lost 2 bases, and 4 bases lay between the germline ends. CDR3 length: 13 amino acids. The CDR3: CASSVAYTDTQYF. The CDR3 DNA is TGTGCCAGCAGCGTAGCGTACACAGATACGCAGTATTTT.

The chain links TRBV3-1 (or the pseudogene TRBV3-2) to TRBJ2-3; a possible D gene is TRBD2 (5 bases). CDR3 size: 11 residues. CDR1 is LGHDT and CDR2 is YNNKEL in the germline V gene (reference sequence). Trimming shortened V by 10 bases and J by 5 bases, and 10 bases separated the two germline ends. The CDR3 sequence is CAIGGLDTQYF. Here the CDR3 DNA reads TGTGCCATTGGAGGACTAGATACGCAGTATTTT.

The rearrangement joins TRBV10-3 to TRBJ1-1, with a possible D match to TRBD1 (5 bases). The CDR3 is made up of 14 amino acids. CDR1 is ENHRY and CDR2 is SYGVKD in the germline V gene. The V end lost 3 bases, the J end lost 1 base, and 9 bases lay between the germline ends. The CDR3 DNA sequence: TGTGCCATCAGTGATCCGGGGGGGAACACTGAAGCTTTCTTT. It encodes CAISDPGGNTEAFF.

The V gene is TRBV29-1, the J gene TRBJ1-5, with D possibly matching TRBD1 (5 bases). Germline-derived CDR1 and CDR2 are SQVTM and ANQGSEA. The V end was cut by 4 bases, the J end by 2 bases, with 15 bases between. The CDR3 is made up of 15 amino acids. CDR3 nucleotides: TGCAGCGTTGGGGAAAGGGGCGCGGGCAATCAGCCCCAGCATTTT. Amino acids: CSVGERGAGNQPQHF.

The chain uses TRBV7-6 and TRBJ2-2; no reliable D call. V was trimmed by 2 bases and J by 6 bases, leaving 4 bases between them. CDR3 length equals 12 residues. Germline V gene data show CDR1 as SGHVS and CDR2 as FNYEAQ. The CDR3 region is CASSLSAGELFF. Here the CDR3 DNA reads TGTGCCAGCAGCTTATCTGCCGGGGAGCTGTTTTTT.

DNA of the CDR3: TGTGCCAGCAGTTGGCTCTCCTACAATGAGCAGTTCTTC. Translated, it gives CASSWLSYNEQFF. The V and J genes are TRBV28 and TRBJ2-1; D call uncertain. Germline V CDR1 and CDR2: MDHEN, SYDVKM. Trimming removed 4 bases from V and 0 bases from J, with 4 bases in between. The CDR3 contains 13 residues.

The chain links TRBV19 to TRBJ2-1; perhaps TRBD2 as D (6 bases). This CDR3 contains 18 residues. The V gene lost 0 bases and the J gene lost 0 bases, with 15 bases spanning the gap. CDR1 LNHDA and CDR2 SQIVND come from the germline V gene (reference sequence). CDR3 residues: CASSIDLGAGYSYNEQFF. The DNA of the CDR3 is TGTGCCAGTAGTATAGATCTGGGAGCGGGCTACTCCTACAATGAGCAGTTCTTC.

This chain connects TRBV3-1 (or the pseudogene TRBV3-2) to TRBJ1-2, with D perhaps matching TRBD1 (6 bases). CDR3 length equals 19 residues. In germline, CDR1 is LGHDT, CDR2 YNNKEL (reference sequence). V was trimmed by 4 bases and J by 0 bases, leaving 24 bases between them. CDR3 amino acids: CASSRATGTTRTPNYGYTF. The CDR3 DNA reads as TGTGCCAGCAGCCGAGCCACCGGGACAACCCGAACCCCTAACTATGGCTACACCTTC.